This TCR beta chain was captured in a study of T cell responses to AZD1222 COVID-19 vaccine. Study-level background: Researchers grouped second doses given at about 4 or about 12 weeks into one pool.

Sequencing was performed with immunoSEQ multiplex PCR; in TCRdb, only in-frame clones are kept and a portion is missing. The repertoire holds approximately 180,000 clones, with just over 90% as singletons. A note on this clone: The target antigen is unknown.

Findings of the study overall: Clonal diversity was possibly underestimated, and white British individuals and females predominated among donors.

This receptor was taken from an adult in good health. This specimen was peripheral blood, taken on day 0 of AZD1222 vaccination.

This CDR3 reads CASSPGQGGFYEQYF. The CDR3 coding sequence is TGCGCCAGCAGCCCTGGACAGGGAGGGTTCTACGAGCAGTACTTC. The chain uses TRBV4-3 and TRBJ2-7; the D gene is possibly TRBD1 (8 bases). The CDR3 has 15 amino acids. Germline V gene data show CDR1 as LGHNA and CDR2 as YSLEER. V lost 4 bases and J lost 3, with 16 bases in between.